This entry lists 15 T cell receptor beta chains sequenced from one sample in a study of blood T cell repertoires in COVID-19. Profiled with immunoSEQ multiplex PCR; TCRdb holds only in-frame clones, not every one. The sample yields a few hundred thousand clones, about 87% seen once. Specimen: PBMCs or T cells enriched from blood (not recorded which). The receptors originated from a man aged 35 to 55 in a cohort exposed to, infected with or recovered from COVID-19 (not recorded which).

This chain links TRBV9 with TRBJ1-3; 8 bases align to TRBD1. V lost 0 bases, J lost 2 bases, and 13 bases stayed unmatched. Germline values: CDR1 SGDLS, CDR2 YYNGEE. CDR3 length: 19 residues. CDR3 protein: CASSVELQVTGAAGNTIYF. The CDR3 nucleotides are TGTGCCAGCAGCGTAGAATTGCAGGTGACAGGGGCTGCTGGAAACACCATATATTTT.

The rearrangement joins TRBV15 to TRBJ2-7; D possibly corresponds to TRBD1 (6 bases). V was clipped by 0 bases and J by 4 bases, with 16 bases between them. CDR1 and CDR2 (germline): LNHNV, YYDKDF (reference sequence). The CDR3 runs to 16 residues. The CDR3 nucleotides are TGTGCCACCAGCAGAGAGGCCGCTCAAGGGGGTTACGAGCAGTACTTC. Its translation: CATSREAAQGGYEQYF.

V usage is TRBV5-1 and J usage is TRBJ2-7, with TRBD2 matching over 11 bases. CDR1 is SGHRS and CDR2 is YFSETQ in the germline V gene. The J segment lost 6 bases and the V segment lost 0 bases, leaving 2 bases of the junction unmatched. This CDR3 is built from 14 residues. DNA for the CDR3: TGCGCCAGCAGCTTGGGTGGGACTAGCGGCGAGCAGTACTTC. Amino acid sequence: CASSLGGTSGEQYF.

V usage is TRBV18 and J usage is TRBJ1-2; D remains ambiguous. Looked up from germline, CDR1 is KGHSH and CDR2 is LQKENI. Trimming left V 3 bases short and J 5 bases short, with 10 bases between. The CDR3 contains 13 residues. CDR3 DNA: TGTGCCAGCTCACCTGAGGAGGTGTATGGCTACACCTTC. It yields the protein CASSPEEVYGYTF. The entire variable domain, with the rest obtained from reference TRBV18 and TRBJ1-2, is as follows: NAGVMQNPRHLVRRRGQEARLRCSPMKGHSHVYWYRQLPEEGLKFMVYLQKENIIDESGMPKERFSAEFPKEGPSILRIQQVVRGDSAAYFCASSPEEVYGYTFGSGTRLTVV.

In regard to this clone: The same CDR3 arises from other DNA sequences in this sample as well. The CDR3 DNA is TGCGCCAGCAGCTTGGTCCCAGGGTCCTACGAGCAGTACTTC. It is translated as CASSLVPGSYEQYF. The chain carries TRBV5-1 and TRBJ2-7, with a possible D match to TRBD1 (5 bases). This CDR3 is 14 amino acids long. V lost 0 bases and J lost 1, with 8 bases in between. Per germline, CDR1 SGHRS and CDR2 YFSETQ.

CDR3 loop: CASSVTDYNSPLHF. In DNA form, the CDR3 reads TGCGCCAGCAGCGTAACTGATTATAATTCACCCCTCCACTTT. The chain has TRBV5-1 and TRBJ1-6; D is uncertain. Germline values: CDR1 SGHRS, CDR2 YFSETQ. V gave up 4 bases and J gave up 4 bases, with 9 bases separating them. The CDR3 runs to 14 residues.

The genes are TRBV27 and TRBJ2-2; 13 nucleotides align to TRBD2. Losses at the gene ends were 4 bases for V and 5 bases for J; bases not matched to a gene: 16. Looked up from germline, CDR1 is MNHEY and CDR2 is SMNVEV (reference sequence). This CDR3 region has 20 residues. As DNA, the CDR3 is TGTGCCAGCAGTTCTTTTGGCGGGGGACTAGCGGGAAGGGGGACCGGGGAGCTGTTTTTT. Its protein is CASSSFGGGLAGRGTGELFF.

The rearrangement links TRBV19 to TRBJ2-7; TRBD1 matches at 12 bases. This CDR3 has 14 residues. The V gene end was trimmed by 6 bases and the J gene end by 4 bases; junction bases not matched to a gene: 4. CDR1 and CDR2 from the germline V gene are LNHDA and SQIVND (reference sequence). CDR3 DNA sequence: TGTGCCAGTAGGGGGACAGGGGGCAATTACGAGCAGTACTTC. Residues: CASRGTGGNYEQYF.

The chain employs TRBV29-1 and TRBJ2-7, with 7 bases fitting TRBD1. V trimming: 7 bases; J trimming: 2 bases; junction bases outside the gene matches: 11. This CDR3 contains 14 residues. The germline V gene has CDR1 SQVTM and CDR2 ANQGSEA. In DNA, the CDR3 is TGCAGCGCCGCGGAACAGGGGCCTCCCTACGAGCAGTACTTC. The encoded protein is CSAAEQGPPYEQYF.

This clone appeared once. This chain uses TRBV18 with TRBJ1-2; D perhaps matches TRBD1 (6 bases). The V end lost 0 bases, the J end lost 5 bases, and 10 bases lay between the germline ends. The CDR3 sequence is 14 residues long. The germline gives CDR1 KGHSH, CDR2 LQKENI. The CDR3 spells CASSPPTGTYGYTF. For the CDR3, the DNA is TGTGCCAGCTCACCACCGACAGGCACTTATGGCTACACCTTC.

This chain links TRBV5-1 with TRBJ2-2, with 9 bases that match TRBD2. This CDR3 has 15 amino acids. V was clipped by 7 bases and J by 1 base; unmatched bases: 5. Per the germline V gene, CDR1 is SGHRS and CDR2 is YFSETQ. The CDR3: CASLLTSGNTGELFF. DNA for the CDR3: TGCGCCAGCCTCTTGACTAGCGGGAACACCGGGGAGCTGTTTTTT.

DNA of the CDR3: TGTGCCAGCAGCTTAGCAAGCGGGAGTGTCGGGGAGCTGTTTTTT. This encodes CASSLASGSVGELFF. The V and J genes are TRBV7-9 and TRBJ2-2, with 8 bases matching TRBD2. J gave up 7 bases and V 0 bases, and 4 bases lay outside the gene matches. This CDR3 has 15 amino acids. Germline CDR1 reads SEHNR; CDR2 reads FQNEAQ (reference sequence). Full variable domain (missing parts from reference TRBV7-9 and TRBJ2-2): DTGVSQNPRHKITKRGQNVTFRCDPISEHNRLYWYRQTLGQGPEFLTYFQNEAQLEKSRLLSDRFSAERPKGSFSTLEIQRTEQGDSAMYLCASSLASGSVGELFFGEGSRLTVL.

The rearrangement uses TRBV2 and TRBJ2-7; 7 bases are shared with TRBD2. The CDR3 totals 15 residues. From germline, CDR1 is SNHLY and CDR2 FYNNEI. The J segment lost 4 bases and the V segment lost 8 bases, leaving 14 bases of the junction unmatched. The CDR3 loop reads CASGRATSLKYEQYF. CDR3 coding DNA: TGTGCCAGCGGGAGGGCCACTAGCCTAAAATACGAGCAGTACTTC.

This clone appeared a single time. The chain has TRBV3-1 (or the pseudogene TRBV3-2) and TRBJ2-7; a possible D gene is TRBD1 (6 bases). The length of the CDR3 is 14 residues. CDR1 and CDR2 (germline): LGHDT, YNNKEL (reference sequence). Trimming left V 1 base short and J 3 bases short, with 10 bases between. In DNA, the CDR3 is TGTGCCAGCAGCCAAGGATACAGGGACTACGAGCAGTACTTC. Protein: CASSQGYRDYEQYF.

The chain links TRBV10-1 to TRBJ2-1; 7 nucleotides line up with TRBD2. The CDR3 sequence is 14 residues long. From germline, CDR1 is WNHNN and CDR2 SYGVQD (reference sequence). V gave up 2 bases and J gave up 7 bases; unmatched junction bases: 5. CDR3 region: CASSEVLAVNEQFF. Written as DNA, the CDR3 is TGCGCCAGCAGTGAGGTCCTAGCGGTTAATGAGCAGTTCTTC.